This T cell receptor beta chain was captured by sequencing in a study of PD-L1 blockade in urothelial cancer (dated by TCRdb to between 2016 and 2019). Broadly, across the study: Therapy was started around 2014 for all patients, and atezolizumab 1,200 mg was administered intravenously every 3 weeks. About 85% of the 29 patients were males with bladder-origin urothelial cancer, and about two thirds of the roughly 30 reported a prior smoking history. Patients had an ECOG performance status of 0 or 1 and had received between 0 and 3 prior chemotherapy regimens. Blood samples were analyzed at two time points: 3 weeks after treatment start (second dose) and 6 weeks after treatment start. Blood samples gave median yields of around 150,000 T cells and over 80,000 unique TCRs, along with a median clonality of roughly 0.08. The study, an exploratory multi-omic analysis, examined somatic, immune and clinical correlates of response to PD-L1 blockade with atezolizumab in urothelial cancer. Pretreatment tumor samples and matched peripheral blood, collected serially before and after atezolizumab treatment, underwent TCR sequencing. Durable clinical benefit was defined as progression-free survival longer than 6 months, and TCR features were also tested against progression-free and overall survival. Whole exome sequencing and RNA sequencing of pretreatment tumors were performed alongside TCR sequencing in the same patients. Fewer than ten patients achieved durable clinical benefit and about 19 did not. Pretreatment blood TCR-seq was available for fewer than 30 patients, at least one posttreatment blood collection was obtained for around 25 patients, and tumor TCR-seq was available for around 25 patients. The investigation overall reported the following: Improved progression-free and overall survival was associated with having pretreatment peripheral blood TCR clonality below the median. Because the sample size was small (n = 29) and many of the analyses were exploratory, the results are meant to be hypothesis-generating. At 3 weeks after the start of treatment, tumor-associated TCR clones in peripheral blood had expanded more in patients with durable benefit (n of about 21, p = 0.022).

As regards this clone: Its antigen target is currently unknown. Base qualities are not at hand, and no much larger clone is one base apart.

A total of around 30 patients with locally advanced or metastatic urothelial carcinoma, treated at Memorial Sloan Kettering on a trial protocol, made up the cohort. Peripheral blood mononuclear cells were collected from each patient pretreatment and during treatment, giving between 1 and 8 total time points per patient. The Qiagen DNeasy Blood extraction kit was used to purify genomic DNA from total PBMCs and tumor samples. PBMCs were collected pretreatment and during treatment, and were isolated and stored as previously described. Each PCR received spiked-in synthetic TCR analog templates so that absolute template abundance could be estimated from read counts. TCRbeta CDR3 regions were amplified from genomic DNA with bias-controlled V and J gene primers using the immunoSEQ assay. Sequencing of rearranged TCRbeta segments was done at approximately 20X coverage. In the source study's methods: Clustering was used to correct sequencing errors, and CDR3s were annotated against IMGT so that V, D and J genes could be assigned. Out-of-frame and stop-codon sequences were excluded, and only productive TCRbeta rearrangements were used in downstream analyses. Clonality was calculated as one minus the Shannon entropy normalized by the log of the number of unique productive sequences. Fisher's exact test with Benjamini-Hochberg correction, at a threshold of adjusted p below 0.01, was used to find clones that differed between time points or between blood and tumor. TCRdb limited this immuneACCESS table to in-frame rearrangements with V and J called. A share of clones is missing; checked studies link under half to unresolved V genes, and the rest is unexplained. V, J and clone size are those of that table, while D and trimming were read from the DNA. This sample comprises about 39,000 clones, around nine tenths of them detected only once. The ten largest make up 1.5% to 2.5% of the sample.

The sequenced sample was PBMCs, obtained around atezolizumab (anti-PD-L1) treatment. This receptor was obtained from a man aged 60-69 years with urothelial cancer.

DNA sequence: TGTGCCAGCAGTGCCCTGGGGGCGGGGGCCTACGAGCAGTACTTC. Protein translation: CASSALGAGAYEQYF. This chain is built from TRBV28 and TRBJ2-7, with TRBD2 tentatively as D gene (7 bases match). Via the germline V gene, CDR1 is MDHEN and CDR2 SYDVKM. The CDR3 covers 15 residues, taking in both the cysteine and the phenylalanine. Kept here is only the CDR3 DNA, which spans 45 bases and is read in frame from base 1. V is clipped by 5 bases and J by 2 bases, and the sequence between their germline boundaries is 16 bases long.